This TCR beta chain is from a study of blood T cell repertoires in COVID-19. Background on the study: The United States, Italy and Spain supplied acute and convalescent COVID-19 samples. T cells, B-cell-depleted T cells, or PBMCs supplied cDNA or gDNA.

Adults between roughly 18 and 95 years of age took part from more than 20 US areas. Participants' own reports of clinical history determined their cohort assignment. The CDR3 runs 13 residues. V lost 0 bases, J lost 9 bases, and 13 bases lay in between. The germline CDR1 and CDR2 sequences are SGHDT and YYEEEE. Measured with immunoSEQ multiplex PCR; TCRdb has only the in-frame clones, and not every one. The sample yields about 480,000 clones, about 85% seen once. The V and J genes are TRBV5-6 and TRBJ2-7; D ambiguous. The sequencing input was PBMCs or T cells enriched from blood (not recorded which). The TCR sequence derives from a woman between 18 and 29 years old with acute COVID-19. The CDR3 nucleotides read TGTGCCAGCAGCTTGGGACAAGGCCCTGGGCAGTACTTC. It encodes CASSLGQGPGQYF.